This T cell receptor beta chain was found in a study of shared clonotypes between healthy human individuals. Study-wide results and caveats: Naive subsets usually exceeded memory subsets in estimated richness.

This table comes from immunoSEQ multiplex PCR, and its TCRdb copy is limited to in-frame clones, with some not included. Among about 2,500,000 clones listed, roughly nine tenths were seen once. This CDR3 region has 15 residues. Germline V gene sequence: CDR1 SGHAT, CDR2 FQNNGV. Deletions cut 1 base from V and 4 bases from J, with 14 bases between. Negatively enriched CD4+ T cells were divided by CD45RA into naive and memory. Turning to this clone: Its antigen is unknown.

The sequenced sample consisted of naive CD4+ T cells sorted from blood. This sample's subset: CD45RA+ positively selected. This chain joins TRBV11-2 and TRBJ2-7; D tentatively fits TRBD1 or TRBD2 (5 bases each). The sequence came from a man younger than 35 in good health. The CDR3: CASSLAGTLYYEQYF. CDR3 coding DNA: TGTGCCAGCAGCTTAGCCGGGACCCTCTATTACGAGCAGTACTTC.